Given below is one TCR beta chain in context. Its antigen is unidentified. The entry originates in a study of OX40 agonist ivuxolimab in advanced cancers. Study details: Ivuxolimab, an agonist antibody against OX40 (CD134), was given to patients. Whole-study findings and limits: There were, on average, more expanded clones in CD8+ T cells than in CD4+. Nonresponders included some who also had low normalized T-cell clonal expansion.

Method: immunoSEQ multiplex PCR; TCRdb's copy keeps in-frame clones and lacks some. The sample has over 75,000 clones; roughly 87% are singletons. The CDR3 spans 14 residues. CDR1 is GTSNPN and CDR2 is SVGIG in the germline V gene (reference sequence). The V end lost 1 base, the J end lost 3 bases, and 12 bases lay between the germline ends. This material consisted of CD4+ or CD8+ T cells sorted from blood, taken in a trial of the OX40 agonist ivuxolimab. V is TRBV30 and J is TRBJ1-1, with D tentatively TRBD1 (5 bases). This receptor was identified in an adult with an advanced solid tumor such as melanoma, head and neck, liver or kidney cancer. This CDR3 reads CAWSAGLGDTEAFF. The CDR3 DNA sequence: TGTGCCTGGAGTGCCGGCCTGGGGGACACTGAAGCTTTCTTT.